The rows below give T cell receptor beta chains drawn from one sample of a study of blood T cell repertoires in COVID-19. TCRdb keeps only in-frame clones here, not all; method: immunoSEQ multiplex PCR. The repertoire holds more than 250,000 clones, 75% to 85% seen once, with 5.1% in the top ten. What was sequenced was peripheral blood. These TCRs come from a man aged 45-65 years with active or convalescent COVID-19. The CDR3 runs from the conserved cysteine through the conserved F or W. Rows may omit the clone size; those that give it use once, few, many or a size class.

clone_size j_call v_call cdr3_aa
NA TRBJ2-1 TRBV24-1 CATSDSGFSSYNEQFF
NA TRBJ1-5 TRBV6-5 CASRWTDSNQPQHF
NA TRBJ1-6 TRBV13 CASSLQGADSPLHF
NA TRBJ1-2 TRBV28 CASRRVGRGYGYTF
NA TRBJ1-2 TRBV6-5 CASSYSEGAGGYTF
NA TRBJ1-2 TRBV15 CATSRAKDSLYGYTF
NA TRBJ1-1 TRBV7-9 CASSLTGMNTEAFF
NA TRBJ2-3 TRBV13 CASSRGDRGRTDTQYF
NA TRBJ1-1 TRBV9 CASSSGQGLAEAFF
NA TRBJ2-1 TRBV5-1 CASSLGETYNEQFF
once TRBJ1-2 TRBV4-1 CASSQPGQGNYGYTF
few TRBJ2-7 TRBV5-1 CASSVGQTGGFYEQYF
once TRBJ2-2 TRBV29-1 CSVRAQAPGELFF
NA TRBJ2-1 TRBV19 CASSAVLYAGGYNEQFF
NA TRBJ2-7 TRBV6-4 CASSLLAGGPYEQYF
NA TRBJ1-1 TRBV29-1 CSVEGRRGGGHMNTEAFF
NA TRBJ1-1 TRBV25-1 CASSDGFGGLNTEAFF
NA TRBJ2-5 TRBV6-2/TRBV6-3 CASSLGGRSAASLQETQYF
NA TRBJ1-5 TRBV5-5 CASSPSYYVGREPQHF
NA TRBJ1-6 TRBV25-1 CASSDQGAPNSPLHF
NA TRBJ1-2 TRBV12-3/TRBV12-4 CASSLAGGYGYTF
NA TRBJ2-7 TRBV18 CASSASGRVAYEQYF
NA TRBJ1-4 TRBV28 CASKPGGPEKLFF
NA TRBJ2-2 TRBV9 CASSARDRGNTGELFF
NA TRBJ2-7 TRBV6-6 CASSYQGAGEQYF
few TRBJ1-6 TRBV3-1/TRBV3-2 CASSAQGPNSPLHF
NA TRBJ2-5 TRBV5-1 CASSLGTGAEETQYF
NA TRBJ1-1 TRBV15 CATSRGSAGTTEAFF
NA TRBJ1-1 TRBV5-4 CASSFSRASNTEAFF
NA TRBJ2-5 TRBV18 CASSQVAGAETQYF
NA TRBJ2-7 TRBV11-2 CASSSGLAGQYEQYF
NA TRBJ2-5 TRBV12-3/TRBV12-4 CASSSTGDETQYF
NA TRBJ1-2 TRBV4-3 CASRRWWTGYNYGYTF
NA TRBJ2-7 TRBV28 CAIAGGGRSYEQYF
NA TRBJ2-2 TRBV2 CASSQTGKVGELFF
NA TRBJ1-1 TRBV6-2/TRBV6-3 CASSRTGFSSEAFF
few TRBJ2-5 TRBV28 CASSGADRGETQYF
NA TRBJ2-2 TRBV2 CASRTRVRGGELFF
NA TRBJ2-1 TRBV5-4 CASSLEGRDAYNEQFF
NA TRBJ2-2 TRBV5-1 CASSLGSGRAGELFF
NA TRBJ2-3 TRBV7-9 CASSFRTSRTDTQYF
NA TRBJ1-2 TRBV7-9 CASSLTDRGQGYTF
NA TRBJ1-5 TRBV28 CASRPDSSNQPQHF
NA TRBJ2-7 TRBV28 CASSLFRYEQYF
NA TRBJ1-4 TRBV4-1 CASSQDVSRGLEKLFF
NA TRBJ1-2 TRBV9 CASSTGGARGYTF
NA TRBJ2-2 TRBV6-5 CASTFRTSGELFF
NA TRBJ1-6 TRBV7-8 CASREGNNSPLHF
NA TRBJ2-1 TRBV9 CASSPRGGSSYNEQFF
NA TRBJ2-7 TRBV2 CASSVLRAEQYF
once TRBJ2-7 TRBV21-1 CASIRREKPGTSRVYEQYF
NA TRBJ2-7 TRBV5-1 CASSLGSGTYEQYF
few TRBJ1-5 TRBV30 CAWRLGTHPGEPQHF